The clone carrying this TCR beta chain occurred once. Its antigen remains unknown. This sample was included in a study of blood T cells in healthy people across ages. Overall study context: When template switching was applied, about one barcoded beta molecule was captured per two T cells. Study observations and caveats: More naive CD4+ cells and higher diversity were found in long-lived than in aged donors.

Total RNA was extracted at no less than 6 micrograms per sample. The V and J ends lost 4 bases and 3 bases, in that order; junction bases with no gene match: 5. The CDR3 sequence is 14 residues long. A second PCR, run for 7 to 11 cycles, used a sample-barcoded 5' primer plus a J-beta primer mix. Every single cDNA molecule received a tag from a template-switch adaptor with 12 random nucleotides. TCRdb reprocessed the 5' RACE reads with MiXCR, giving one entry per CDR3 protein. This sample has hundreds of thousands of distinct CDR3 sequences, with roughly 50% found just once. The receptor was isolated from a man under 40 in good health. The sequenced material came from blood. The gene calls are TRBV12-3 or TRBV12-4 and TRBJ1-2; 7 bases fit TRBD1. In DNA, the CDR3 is TGTGCCAGCAGTTGGGCCGGGACAGACTATGGCTACACCTTC. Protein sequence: CASSWAGTDYGYTF.